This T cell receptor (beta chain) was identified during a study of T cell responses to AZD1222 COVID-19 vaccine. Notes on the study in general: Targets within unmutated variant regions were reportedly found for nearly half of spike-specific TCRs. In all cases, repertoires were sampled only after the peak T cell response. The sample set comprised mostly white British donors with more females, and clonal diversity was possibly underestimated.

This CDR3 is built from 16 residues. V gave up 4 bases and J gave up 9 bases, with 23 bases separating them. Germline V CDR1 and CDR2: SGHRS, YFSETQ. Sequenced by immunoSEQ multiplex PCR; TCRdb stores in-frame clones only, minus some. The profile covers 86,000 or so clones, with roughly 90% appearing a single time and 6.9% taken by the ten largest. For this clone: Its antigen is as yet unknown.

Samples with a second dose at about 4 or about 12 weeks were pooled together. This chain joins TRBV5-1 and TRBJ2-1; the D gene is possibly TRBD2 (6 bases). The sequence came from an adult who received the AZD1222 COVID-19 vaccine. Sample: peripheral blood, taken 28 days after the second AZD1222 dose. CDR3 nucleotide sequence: TGCGCCAGCAGCATCTCTACTAGCTTCGACACAGGTGAGCAGTTCTTC. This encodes CASSISTSFDTGEQFF.